A single sample is the source of the 10 T cell receptor beta chains below, sequenced in a study of blood T cell repertoires in COVID-19. Profiling relied on immunoSEQ multiplex PCR, and the TCRdb table lists in-frame clones only, not all of them. The data hold about 310,000 clones, with about nine tenths observed a single time. Sequenced: peripheral blood. The receptors were gathered from a man aged 50-59 years with active or convalescent COVID-19.

Comments on this clone: This sample also contains other DNA sequences that code for the same CDR3. The chain joins TRBV5-1 to TRBJ2-5; TRBD2 aligns across 9 bases. The J segment lost 5 bases and the V segment lost 1 base, leaving 6 bases of the junction unmatched. From germline, CDR1 is SGHRS and CDR2 YFSETQ. The CDR3 totals 15 residues. CDR3 bases: TGCGCCAGCAGCTTGTTTAGCGGGAGAGAGGAGACCCAGTACTTC. This gives the protein CASSLFSGREETQYF.

This clone was observed a single time. This rearrangement joins TRBV6-5 to TRBJ2-3, with 7 nucleotides matching TRBD1. The CDR3 sequence is 15 residues long. V gave up 6 bases and J gave up 6 bases; unmatched junction bases: 12. Germline V lookup: CDR1 MNHEY, CDR2 SVGAGI. CDR3 coding DNA: TGTGCCAGCAGGCCGTACCTCGACAGGGCCGATACGCAGTATTTT. Protein sequence: CASRPYLDRADTQYF.

The chain uses TRBV7-9 and TRBJ2-1; TRBD2 matches at 7 bases. Germline CDR1 SEHNR, CDR2 FQNEAQ (reference sequence). J gave up 2 bases and V 2 bases, and 9 bases lay outside the gene matches. CDR3 length: 17 amino acids. This CDR3 is CASSLSVGRFTYNEQFF. In nucleotides, the CDR3 is TGTGCCAGCAGCTTATCTGTCGGGAGGTTCACCTACAATGAGCAGTTCTTC.

The chain is built from TRBV7-6 and TRBJ2-1; tentatively, D is TRBD1 (5 bases). Germline V gives CDR1 SGHVS, CDR2 FNYEAQ. V was trimmed by 1 base and J by 9 bases, leaving 16 bases between them. The CDR3 is 15 amino acids. Here the CDR3 reads CASSLDRPRGGEQFF. In DNA form, the CDR3 reads TGTGCCAGCAGCTTAGACAGACCTAGGGGTGGTGAGCAGTTCTTC.

The chain recombines TRBV18 with TRBJ2-2, with TRBD1 matching over 8 bases. Germline loops: CDR1 KGHSH, CDR2 LQKENI. This CDR3 spans 16 amino acids. The V segment lost 6 bases and the J segment 2 bases; nucleotides outside the gene matches: 8. For the CDR3, the DNA is TGTGCCAGCTCCGGACAGGGCCTAATAAACACCGGGGAGCTGTTTTTT. This translates into CASSGQGLINTGELFF.

This chain connects TRBV5-6 to TRBJ1-2; TRBD1 agrees at 7 bases. Germline-derived CDR1 and CDR2 are SGHDT and YYEEEE. The CDR3 loop spans 13 amino acids. The junction had 6 bases not matched to a gene; V was cut back by 2 bases and J by 8 bases. CDR3: CASSFYRGVGYTF. In DNA, the CDR3 is TGTGCCAGCAGCTTTTACAGGGGAGTCGGCTACACCTTC.

This sequence joins TRBV7-3 and TRBJ2-5; the D gene is possibly TRBD2 (6 bases). In germline, CDR1 is SGHTA, CDR2 FQGTGA. This CDR3 region has 14 residues. The ends were cut back, 2 bases at V and 5 bases at J, with 12 bases in the middle. CDR3 bases: TGTGCCAGCAGCTTATCTAGCGCGGACGAGACCCAGTACTTC. Translation: CASSLSSADETQYF.

The rearrangement links TRBV28 to TRBJ2-1; 7 nucleotides line up with TRBD2. Germline assignment: CDR1 MDHEN and CDR2 SYDVKM. J was trimmed by 4 bases and V by 3 bases; bases with no gene match: 3. The CDR3 covers 14 residues. CDR3 amino acids: CASSFGTTYNEQFF. The CDR3 DNA reads TGTGCCAGCAGTTTCGGGACTACTTACAATGAGCAGTTCTTC.

J is TRBJ2-1 and V is TRBV29-1; 9 nucleotides agree with TRBD2. Per the germline V gene, CDR1 is SQVTM and CDR2 is ANQGSEA. V was pared by 1 base and J by 10 bases, with 11 bases of the junction left unmatched. The CDR3 contains 15 residues. The CDR3: CSVEGLAGFRGEQFF. CDR3 nucleotides: TGCAGCGTTGAAGGTCTAGCGGGATTCCGCGGAGAGCAGTTCTTC.

The CDR3 DNA follows: TGTGCCATCAGGGACCCGGACAGGGGTATCATCGAGCAGTACTTC. Translating it yields CAIRDPDRGIIEQYF. The chain combines TRBV10-3 with TRBJ2-7, with 9 bases matching TRBD1. The CDR3 has 15 amino acids. Germline V gene sequence: CDR1 ENHRY, CDR2 SYGVKD. J lost 6 bases, V lost 6 bases, and 12 bases had no gene match.